A single sample gave rise to the 9 T cell receptor beta chains below, sequenced in a study of identical twins. MiXCR was run by TCRdb on the 5' RACE reads, yielding one entry per CDR3 protein. The repertoire holds some 1,700,000 distinct CDR3 sequences, with about 32% as singletons. Sequenced material: cord blood. These TCRs come from a newborn girl in good health.

The V gene is TRBV9, the J gene TRBJ2-3; 10 positions agree with TRBD2. CDR1 and CDR2 from the germline V gene are SGDLS and YYNGEE. V gave up 4 bases and J gave up 0 bases; unmatched junction bases: 11. The CDR3 has 18 residues. This CDR3 reads CASSPVIAGGASTDTQYF. The CDR3 DNA reads as TGTGCCAGCAGCCCCGTAATAGCGGGGGGCGCTAGCACAGATACGCAGTATTTT. Full variable domain (remainder filled in from reference TRBV9 and TRBJ2-3): DSGVTQTPKHLITATGQRVTLRCSPRSGDLSVYWYQQSLDQGLQFLIQYYNGEERAKGNILERFSAQQFPDLHSELNLSSLELGDSALYFCASSPVIAGGASTDTQYFGPGTRLTVL.

The gene calls are TRBV5-1 and TRBJ2-5, with TRBD2 matching over 7 bases. Germline lookup yields CDR1 SGHRS and CDR2 YFSETQ. This CDR3 has 18 amino acids. V lost 1 base and J lost 2; bases outside the gene matches: 14. The CDR3 is CASSLTGLGSPRQETQYF. As DNA, the CDR3 is TGCGCCAGCAGCTTGACTGGACTAGGATCTCCCCGGCAAGAGACCCAGTACTTC.

This clonotype turned up a few times. The CDR3 DNA follows: TGTGCCAGCAGCTTAGCACTAGCGGGAGCCCACGACTCCTACGAGCAGTACTTC. The encoded protein is CASSLALAGAHDSYEQYF. The rearrangement links TRBV11-2 to TRBJ2-7, with 11 bases identical to TRBD2. The CDR3 is made up of 18 amino acids. The junction had 8 bases not matched to a gene; V was cut back by 1 base and J by 0 bases. Germline CDR1 reads SGHAT; CDR2 reads FQNNGV.

This clonotype was seen more than once but under ten times. V gene TRBV27 combines with J gene TRBJ2-7; 8 bases match TRBD1. The CDR3 has 15 amino acids. The V gene's germline CDR1 is MNHEY and CDR2 SMNVEV (reference sequence). Germline trimming cut 6 bases from V and 1 base from J; bases unmatched to any gene: 8. This CDR3 reads CASRLKTGVSYEQYF. CDR3 coding DNA: TGTGCCAGCAGACTCAAGACAGGGGTATCCTACGAGCAGTACTTC.

In its sample, this clonotype was seen a few times. The V call is TRBV30, the J call TRBJ1-5; a weak D match, TRBD1 (5 bases). The CDR3 covers 13 residues. Germline V CDR1 and CDR2: GTSNPN, SVGIG (reference sequence). Trimming left V 3 bases short and J 4 bases short, with 10 bases between. The CDR3 DNA sequence: TGTGCCTGGAGGGGGGAAGGGAATCAGCCCCAGCATTTT. It codes for CAWRGEGNQPQHF.

V is TRBV20-1 and J is TRBJ2-1; D is unresolved. Trimming removed 6 bases from V and 8 bases from J, with 11 bases in between. The CDR3 covers 11 residues. In germline, CDR1 is DFQATT, CDR2 SNEGSKA (reference sequence). The CDR3 loop reads CSAPNLDEQFF. CDR3 DNA sequence: TGCAGTGCCCCGAATCTCGATGAGCAGTTCTTC.

The genes are TRBV2 and TRBJ2-1; D could derive from TRBD1 or TRBD2 (5 bases each). The V end was cut by 11 bases, the J end by 6 bases, with 14 bases between. The CDR3 has 12 amino acids. Per germline, CDR1 SNHLY and CDR2 FYNNEI. The CDR3 spells CAHVGESNEQFF. The CDR3 nucleotides are TGTGCCCATGTAGGGGAGAGCAATGAGCAGTTCTTC. The complete variable domain, with remaining parts taken from reference TRBV2 and TRBJ2-1, reads EPEVTQTPSHQVTQMGQEVILRCVPISNHLYFYWYRQILGQKVEFLVSFYNNEISEKSEIFDDQFSVERPDGSNFTLKIRSTKLEDSAMYFCAHVGESNEQFFGPGTRLTVL.

In this sample, this clonotype turned up a few times. J is TRBJ2-4 and V is TRBV2, with unresolved D. The CDR3 consists of 13 residues. The V gene's germline CDR1 is SNHLY and CDR2 FYNNEI. The V gene lost 7 bases and the J gene lost 1 base, with 8 bases spanning the gap. As DNA, the CDR3 is TGTGCCAGCACGCTCAGGGCCAAAAACATTCAGTACTTC. It yields the protein CASTLRAKNIQYF.

V and J are TRBV12-3 or TRBV12-4 and TRBJ2-3, with 11 bases identical to TRBD2. The V and J ends lost 3 bases and 5 bases, in that order; junction bases with no gene match: 10. CDR3 size: 17 residues. The CDR3 nucleotides are TGTGCCAGCAGTTTTCCTCTAGCGGGAGGCGAGGTAGATACGCAGTATTTT. Translation: CASSFPLAGGEVDTQYF.